This T cell receptor beta chain derives from a study of OX40 agonist ivuxolimab in advanced cancers. In the study overall: Ivuxolimab was an agonistic, fully human IgG2 monoclonal antibody directed against OX40 (CD134), a costimulatory receptor. Intravenous ivuxolimab was administered to patients every 2 weeks at six dose levels: 0.01, 0.1, 0.3, 1.5, 3 and 10 mg/kg. Among the 50 to 55 dose-escalation patients, some 20 had hepatocellular carcinoma, about 15 melanoma, 9 renal cell carcinoma and 9 head and neck cancer. The dose-escalation cohort was roughly 87% male with a mean age of around 64 years, ranging from roughly 23 to 90. Prior anti-PD-1, anti-PD-L1 or anti-CTLA-4 therapy was permitted, and checkpoint inhibitors had been received by less than 45% of dose-escalation patients. Partial responses occurred in three dose-escalation patients: two with cutaneous melanoma and one with hepatocellular carcinoma. The purpose of peripheral TCRbeta sequencing was to test whether ivuxolimab changed TCR sequence diversity and led to clonal T-cell expansion. The paper describes the monotherapy dose-escalation part (N ≈ 50 patients) of the phase I trial of ivuxolimab.

V and J are truncated by 3 bases and 7 bases respectively, leaving an intervening sequence of 9 bases. CDR1 and CDR2 are drawn from the germline V gene: ENHRY, SYGVKD. The CDR3 holds 13 amino acids from the cysteine to the phenylalanine. The retained sequence is limited to the CDR3, 39 bases, with the frame set at the first base. Patients with a history of autoimmune disease or receiving systemic immunosuppression were excluded from the trial. In every dose cohort, peripheral blood was drawn for TCR sequencing at baseline, cycle 4 day 1, and cycle 7 day 1. The samples were drawn from a first-in-human, open-label, multicenter phase I dose-escalation trial of ivuxolimab. Adults with locally advanced or metastatic head and neck squamous cell, hepatocellular, melanoma or renal cell carcinoma were enrolled in the trial. CD4+ and CD8+ T cells were sorted separately from peripheral blood before TCR sequencing.

A word on this clone: There is no known antigen for this receptor. The record has no base qualities; no much larger clone is one base away.

Genomic DNA was isolated from the sorted cells so that the TCRbeta CDR3 region could be sequenced. TCRbeta CDR3 regions were sequenced using the immunoSEQ Assay. TCRdb took this table from immuneACCESS and kept in-frame rearrangements with V and J called. Such tables lack part of the clones; where checked against another copy, unresolved V genes explain under half of the gap, and the rest is unexplained. A total of approximately 70,000 clones appear in this sample, approximately 88% of them only once. The ten largest clones represent about 0.6% of the sample. Findings and caveats that apply to the study as a whole: At doses of 0.1 to 3.0 mg/kg, clonal expansion of both CD4+ and CD8+ T cells in blood was seen between baseline and week 6. Low levels of normalized T-cell clonal expansion were also seen in some patients who did not respond. In the 0.1-3.0 mg/kg groups, partial responders were among the patients with the lowest normalized peripheral clonal expansion, particularly in CD8+ T cells. On average, CD8+ T cells showed more expanded clones than CD4+ T cells after ivuxolimab. Antigen specificity was not determined for the clonally expanded peripheral T cells.

The sequencing used CD4+ or CD8+ T cells sorted from blood, collected in a trial of the OX40 agonist ivuxolimab. The TCR comes from an adult with an advanced solid tumor such as melanoma, head and neck, liver or kidney cancer. This sequence uses TRBV10-3 and TRBJ2-2; the D call is possibly TRBD1 or TRBD2, each sharing 5 bases. The DNA reads as follows: TGTGCCATCAGTGACGGGGACGGCGGGGAGCTGTTTTTT. The translation is CAISDGDGGELFF.